This TCR beta chain was found in a study of cytomegalovirus exposure and HLA in healthy donors. Study-wide findings and caveats: The study listed 150 to 200 cytomegalovirus-associated TCR beta chains.

Trimming took 5 bases from V and 4 from J; bases not matched to a gene: 14. Germline CDR1 reads SGHTA; CDR2 reads FQGTGA. CDR3 length equals 18 residues. As for the donors, each was a healthy bone marrow donor. A note on this clone: Its specificity is unknown.

PCR primers comprised 60 Vbeta and 13 Jbeta primers. Repertoires were generated with immunoSEQ multiplex PCR, while TCRdb's copy carries only in-frame clones and drops some. Here the sample spans 150,000 to 200,000 clones, 80% being singletons. The V and J genes are TRBV7-3 and TRBJ2-6, with 7 nucleotides matching TRBD1. Sequenced input: PBMCs. This sequence originates from a man aged 35-49 years in good health and CMV-seropositive. CDR3: CASSGTGALTSGANVLTF. CDR3 in DNA: TGTGCCAGCAGCGGAACAGGGGCCCTTACATCCGGGGCCAACGTCCTGACTTTC.